This entry describes one T cell receptor beta chain. The study profiled TCR beta VDJ and CDR3 using genomic DNA as template. TCRdb fed the reads into MiXCR, producing one record per CDR3 protein. The sample has about 160,000 distinct CDR3 sequences, around half seen once. V gave up 11 bases and J gave up 3 bases; unmatched junction bases: 10. Germline assignment: CDR1 ENHRY and CDR2 SYGVKD. This CDR3 is built from 15 residues. This specimen comes from a study of CD8+CD57+ T cells in acquired aplastic anemia. All patients picked for sequencing had shown, by flow cytometry, an expansion of CD8+CD57+ cells.

The TCR sequence derives from a human donor with aplastic anemia. This rearrangement joins TRBV10-3 to TRBJ1-1, with 12 bases that match TRBD1. Sequenced sample: sorted CD4+, CD8+, or CD8+CD57+ T cells (not recorded which) from PBMCs. CDR3: CASGGTGGFHTEAFF. Written as DNA, the CDR3 is TGTGCCTCCGGGGGGACAGGGGGCTTTCACACTGAAGCTTTCTTT.